This T cell receptor beta chain was captured by sequencing in a study of shared clonotypes between healthy human individuals. HIV-negative, healthy adults without recent acute infections or vaccinations were the donors. TCRdb keeps only in-frame clones here, not all; method: immunoSEQ multiplex PCR. This sample has more than 2 million clones, with under 97% found just once. The V gene lost 4 bases and the J gene lost 0 bases, with 18 bases spanning the gap. There are 17 residues in the CDR3. The germline V gene encodes CDR1 ENHRY and CDR2 SYGVKD. The clonotype was recovered from a man younger than 35 in good health. V is TRBV10-3 and J is TRBJ1-1; TRBD1 might be the D (5 bases). The sample consisted of naive CD4+ T cells sorted from blood. Subset in this sample: CD45RA+ positively selected. The CDR3 spells CAISGDGKTAMNTEAFF. The CDR3 region has the DNA TGTGCCATCAGTGGGGATGGAAAGACAGCGATGAACACTGAAGCTTTCTTT.